These 18 T cell receptor beta chains were all obtained from the same sample, sequenced in a study of beta chain features in type 1 diabetes (dated by TCRdb to 2016 to 2018). The research as a whole found: Type 1 diabetes patients showed a moderate but significant shortening of TCRB CDR3 length in all four CD4+ subsets.

The method was the immunoSEQ multiplex PCR assay. The High Capacity cDNA Reverse Transcription Kit was used to reverse transcribe all of the isolated RNA, meaning that expressed TCRB transcripts were what got sequenced. Held by TCRdb, this immuneACCESS table contains in-frame sequences only and omits some clones. Under half of the omission traces to an unresolved V gene where checked; the cause of the rest is unknown. This sample lists roughly 280,000 clones; approximately 25% were detected once. Approximately 0.011% of the sample goes to the ten largest clones. The antigens of these receptors remain unknown. Material: naive CD4+ T cells from blood. The label giving this sample's cell subset or site can be read as: true naive CD4+ T cells. The origin of the receptors is a woman in her twenties or thirties with type 1 diabetes.

In its sample, this clone was seen a few times. V gene TRBV30 combines with J gene TRBJ2-1; D uncertain. Germline loops: CDR1 GTSNPN, CDR2 SVGIG (reference sequence). The CDR3 length is 14 residues. V lost 0 bases, J lost 5 bases, and 11 bases lay in between. The CDR3, as DNA: TGTGCCTGGAGTGTACCTAGGTTAAACAATGAGCAGTTCTTC. This encodes CAWSVPRLNNEQFF.

This chain connects TRBV28 to TRBJ2-3; TRBD1 matches at 9 bases. Germline V CDR1 and CDR2: MDHEN, SYDVKM. The J segment lost 3 bases and the V segment lost 5 bases, leaving 18 bases of the junction unmatched. The CDR3 is made up of 19 amino acids. The CDR3 sequence: CASSPRTGAALTYTDTQYF. The CDR3 nucleotides are TGTGCCAGCAGTCCTAGGACAGGGGCCGCCCTCACCTATACAGATACGCAGTATTTT. Combining the CDR3 with reference TRBV28 and TRBJ2-3 gives the whole variable domain DVKVTQSSRYLVKRTGEKVFLECVQDMDHENMFWYRQDPGLGLRLIYFSYDVKMKEKGDIPEGYSVSREKKERFSLILESASTNQTSMYLCASSPRTGAALTYTDTQYFGPGTRLTVL.

This clone has more than one count but fewer than ten. Other DNA sequences in the sample encode the same CDR3. Written as DNA, the CDR3 is TGCGCCAGCAGCCAAGGACTAGCGGGAGTAGGGGAGCAGTTCTTC. Residues: CASSQGLAGVGEQFF. This chain joins TRBV4-1 and TRBJ2-1; 12 bases line up with TRBD2. The length of the CDR3 is 15 residues. The V and J ends lost 1 base and 10 bases, in that order; junction bases with no gene match: 5. Looked up from germline, CDR1 is MGHRA and CDR2 is YSYEKL.

V is TRBV29-1 and J is TRBJ1-3; D is perhaps TRBD1 (6 bases). Germline V gives CDR1 SQVTM, CDR2 ANQGSEA. Trimming took 4 bases from V and 0 from J, leaving 13 bases between them. This CDR3 contains 15 residues. CDR3 protein: CSVVKDSYSGNTIYF. The DNA of the CDR3 is TGCAGCGTTGTGAAGGACAGCTACTCTGGAAACACCATATATTTT.

This clone was counted a few times. The rearrangement uses TRBV5-4 and TRBJ2-7; TRBD1 matches 7 bases. With 0 bases clipped from V and 4 bases from J, the junction kept 1 base outside the gene matches. The CDR3 loop spans 13 amino acids. Germline CDR1 and CDR2: SGHNT and YYREEE (reference sequence). CDR3 coding DNA: TGTGCCAGCAGCTTGGGGGGACAGTACGAGCAGTACTTC. It yields the protein CASSLGGQYEQYF.

This clone has a handful of counts. The rearrangement uses TRBV19 and TRBJ2-1; 8 positions agree with TRBD2. This CDR3 comprises 16 residues. The V segment lost 3 bases and the J segment 7 bases; nucleotides outside the gene matches: 11. The V gene's germline CDR1 is LNHDA and CDR2 SQIVND (reference sequence). This CDR3 is CASSIVRTSMGNEQFF. Written as DNA, the CDR3 is TGTGCCAGTAGTATTGTTAGGACTAGCATGGGGAATGAGCAGTTCTTC. Combining the CDR3 with reference TRBV19 and TRBJ2-1 gives the whole variable domain DGGITQSPKYLFRKEGQNVTLSCEQNLNHDAMYWYRQDPGQGLRLIYYSQIVNDFQKGDIAEGYSVSREKKESFPLTVTSAQKNPTAFYLCASSIVRTSMGNEQFFGPGTRLTVL.

A single count supports this clone. This CDR3 is CASSERDYSVRQFF. DNA for the CDR3: TGTGCCAGCAGCGAGAGGGACTACTCAGTCAGGCAGTTCTTC. V and J are TRBV9 and TRBJ2-1; the match to TRBD2 covers 7 bases. The CDR3 has 14 amino acids. V shed 3 bases and J 12 bases; nucleotides not matched to a gene: 12. The germline CDR1 and CDR2 sequences are SGDLS and YYNGEE.

This clone was found a few times. The chain joins TRBV18 to TRBJ1-1; D perhaps matches TRBD1 (6 bases). The CDR3 sequence is 13 residues long. Looked up from germline, CDR1 is KGHSH and CDR2 is LQKENI. Trimming shortened V by 5 bases and J by 1 base, and 8 bases separated the two germline ends. The CDR3 DNA sequence: TGTGCCAGCTCAGGCAGGGGGAACACTGAAGCTTTCTTT. Protein: CASSGRGNTEAFF. The full variable domain, with the rest looked up from reference TRBV18 and TRBJ1-1, is NAGVMQNPRHLVRRRGQEARLRCSPMKGHSHVYWYRQLPEEGLKFMVYLQKENIIDESGMPKERFSAEFPKEGPSILRIQQVVRGDSAAYFCASSGRGNTEAFFGQGTRLTVV.

This chain links TRBV5-1 with TRBJ1-2; unclear D gene. Germline CDR1 and CDR2: SGHRS and YFSETQ. The CDR3 loop spans 17 amino acids. Trimming left V 1 base short and J 7 bases short, with 23 bases between. The CDR3 DNA sequence: TGCGCCAGCAGCTTGATCTTTAACGGGAGGCTTGGGAGTGGCTACACCTTC. Its translation: CASSLIFNGRLGSGYTF. Complete variable domain (other parts from reference TRBV5-1 and TRBJ1-2): KAGVTQTPRYLIKTRGQQVTLSCSPISGHRSVSWYQQTPGQGLQFLFEYFSETQRNKGNFPGRFSGRQFSNSRSEMNVSTLELGDSALYLCASSLIFNGRLGSGYTFGSGTRLTVV.

This clone showed up just a few times. The V gene is TRBV2, the J gene TRBJ2-6; weak D call: TRBD1 (7 bases). V shed 4 bases and J shed 2 bases, with 12 bases lying between them. The germline V gene encodes CDR1 SNHLY and CDR2 FYNNEI. The CDR3 is 16 amino acids. The CDR3 DNA reads as TGTGCCAGCAGTGCGTCAGGGGGGACTGGGGCCAACGTCCTGACTTTC. Residues: CASSASGGTGANVLTF.

This clone has just a few counts. The chain joins TRBV2 to TRBJ2-1; 8 nucleotides agree with TRBD1. CDR1 is SNHLY and CDR2 is FYNNEI in the germline V gene. The CDR3 totals 13 residues. V gave up 8 bases and J gave up 7 bases; unmatched junction bases: 7. This chain's CDR3 is CASWKTGVNEQFF. The CDR3, as DNA: TGTGCCAGCTGGAAGACAGGGGTGAATGAGCAGTTCTTC.

This clone has a handful of counts. The rearrangement links TRBV2 to TRBJ1-2, with a possible D match to TRBD1 (5 bases). The CDR3 totals 13 residues. Germline V gives CDR1 SNHLY, CDR2 FYNNEI. Deletions cut 0 bases from V and 5 bases from J, with 7 bases between. The CDR3 protein is CASSEAQGYGYTF. The CDR3 DNA sequence: TGTGCCAGCAGTGAAGCGCAGGGTTATGGCTACACCTTC.

This clone appeared a few times. This rearrangement joins TRBV5-4 to TRBJ2-1; 9 bases fit TRBD1. The V gene end was trimmed by 4 bases and the J gene end by 5 bases; junction bases not matched to a gene: 1. The CDR3 length is 13 residues. The V gene's germline CDR1 is SGHNT and CDR2 YYREEE (reference sequence). The CDR3 loop reads CASSRTGDNEQFF. DNA of the CDR3: TGTGCCAGCAGCCGGACAGGGGACAATGAGCAGTTCTTC.

V gene TRBV5-6 combines with J gene TRBJ2-5; D is perhaps TRBD1 (7 bases). The V and J ends lost 0 bases and 7 bases respectively, with 13 bases between them. Germline V lookup: CDR1 SGHDT, CDR2 YYEEEE. The CDR3 is 14 residues long. In DNA form, the CDR3 reads TGTGCCAGCAGCTTGGGCCGACAGGGAGGGACCCAGTACTTC. It yields the protein CASSLGRQGGTQYF.

This clone was observed a handful of times. V gene TRBV28 combines with J gene TRBJ1-2, with TRBD1 matching over 9 bases. The CDR3 totals 17 residues. Germline loops: CDR1 MDHEN, CDR2 SYDVKM. With V trimmed by 3 bases and J by 4 bases, 12 bases remained unmatched. Here the CDR3 reads CASSFSIQGALGYGYTF. The CDR3 bases are TGTGCCAGCAGTTTTAGTATACAGGGGGCGCTGGGCTATGGCTACACCTTC.

The chain links TRBV6-5 to TRBJ2-5, with D hard to call. Germline CDR1 is MNHEY and CDR2 is SVGAGI. This CDR3 is built from 13 residues. The ends were cut back, 7 bases at V and 4 bases at J, with 13 bases in the middle. The CDR3 reads CASTSSLGETQYF. The CDR3 DNA is TGTGCCAGCACCTCGAGCCTTGGAGAGACCCAGTACTTC.

J is TRBJ2-5 and V is TRBV19; TRBD1 matches 8 bases. This CDR3 spans 12 amino acids. In germline, CDR1 is LNHDA, CDR2 SQIVND (reference sequence). The J segment lost 5 bases and the V segment lost 5 bases, leaving 1 base of the junction unmatched. The CDR3, as DNA: TGTGCCAGTAGTTACAGGGGGGAGACCCAGTACTTC. As protein: CASSYRGETQYF.

The chain links TRBV9 to TRBJ2-1; D is possibly TRBD2 (6 bases). The CDR3 extends over 14 amino acids. V was clipped by 3 bases and J by 8 bases, with 15 bases between them. Germline CDR1 SGDLS, CDR2 YYNGEE. The DNA of the CDR3 is TGTGCCAGCAGCGCCCGACTAGATTTCGATGAGCAGTTCTTC. Translated: CASSARLDFDEQFF.